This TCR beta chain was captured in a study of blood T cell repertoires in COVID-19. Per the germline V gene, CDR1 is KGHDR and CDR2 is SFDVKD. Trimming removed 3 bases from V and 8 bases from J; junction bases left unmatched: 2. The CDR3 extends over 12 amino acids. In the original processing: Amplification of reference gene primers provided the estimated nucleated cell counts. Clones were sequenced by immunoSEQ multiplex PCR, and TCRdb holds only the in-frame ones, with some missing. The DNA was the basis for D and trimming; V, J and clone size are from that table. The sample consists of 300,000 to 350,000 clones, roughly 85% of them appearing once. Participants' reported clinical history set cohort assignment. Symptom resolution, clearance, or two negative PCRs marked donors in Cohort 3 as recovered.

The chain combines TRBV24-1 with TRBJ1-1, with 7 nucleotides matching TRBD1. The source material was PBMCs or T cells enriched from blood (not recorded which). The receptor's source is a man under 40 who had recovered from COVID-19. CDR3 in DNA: TGTGCCACCAGTGATGAGACAGGGGAAGCTTTCTTT. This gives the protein CATSDETGEAFF.